A selection of T cell receptor beta chains follows, all from one sample in a study of blood T cell repertoires in COVID-19. The data were produced by immunoSEQ multiplex PCR, yet TCRdb's version contains in-frame clones alone and is incomplete. Seen here are 70,000 or so clones, 70% to 75% observed once, and the top ten hold roughly 21%. The specimen was peripheral blood. Receptors originate from a man between 70 and 80 years old with acute or convalescent COVID-19. CDR3s include the opening cysteine and the closing phenylalanine or tryptophan. Fields, in order: CDR3 length, J gene, V gene, CDR3 protein.

14 | TRBJ2-1 | TRBV27 | CASSSTGGLDEQFF
16 | TRBJ2-3 | TRBV18 | CASSFRLAQETDTQYF
16 | TRBJ2-5 | TRBV3-1/TRBV3-2 | CASSQAGAGLQETQYF
13 | TRBJ2-2 | TRBV3-1/TRBV3-2 | CASNSASTGELFF
12 | TRBJ1-4 | TRBV6-6 | CATKETNEKLFF
18 | TRBJ2-1 | TRBV5-1 | CASSSGTSGRGGYNEQFF
14 | TRBJ2-1 | TRBV10-3 | CAISSTSGDNEQFF
13 | TRBJ2-1 | TRBV3-1/TRBV3-2 | CASSLLEADEQFF
17 | TRBJ1-5 | TRBV28 | CASSSPPSGTGSTPQHF
16 | TRBJ1-2 | TRBV21-1 | CASSTRQGRTLYGYTF
19 | TRBJ2-1 | TRBV28 | CASSPLPGLAGVRDNEQFF
13 | TRBJ1-1 | TRBV18 | CASCQGRGAEAFF
14 | TRBJ2-2 | TRBV7-2 | CASSLSRDTGELFF
15 | TRBJ2-4 | TRBV10-1 | CASSEGQGGKNIQYF
17 | TRBJ2-5 | TRBV5-1 | CASSLVPPGLAGETQYF
20 | TRBJ2-1 | TRBV4-1 | CASSPAGGTSGRALYNEQFF
14 | TRBJ1-1 | TRBV7-2 | CASSSLRGNTEAFF
16 | TRBJ2-1 | TRBV19 | CASSRTSGSSYNEQFF
15 | TRBJ1-1 | TRBV19 | CASSIYGTVNTEAFF
15 | TRBJ2-1 | TRBV7-3 | CASSPFMTSASEQFF
16 | TRBJ1-5 | TRBV2 | CASSEQAGGSSGPQHF
16 | TRBJ1-4 | TRBV19 | CASSIQGQGMNEKLFF
11 | TRBJ2-2 | TRBV28 | CASSLVGELFF
16 | TRBJ2-1 | TRBV11-1 | CASSLNSRSSYNEQFF
16 | TRBJ1-2 | TRBV28 | CASRGGQGNSEGGYTF
20 | TRBJ2-1 | TRBV5-1 | CASTFGMGRVGAGVDNEQFF
14 | TRBJ1-5 | TRBV6-5 | CASSLGTGLVPQHF
15 | TRBJ2-3 | TRBV18 | CASSPGEEGTDTQYF
14 | TRBJ2-5 | TRBV5-4 | CASSFGGPAETQYF
15 | TRBJ2-1 | TRBV27 | CASSLQGDVSNEQFF
15 | TRBJ2-1 | TRBV7-2 | CASSPDGTTGNEQFF
13 | TRBJ2-5 | TRBV28 | CASLSSPRETQYF
14 | TRBJ2-2 | TRBV4-3 | CASSQVRGTGELFF
15 | TRBJ1-2 | TRBV28 | CASSLPGHPNYGYTF
13 | TRBJ1-5 | TRBV28 | CASSLAGTQPQHF
16 | TRBJ1-5 | TRBV3-1/TRBV3-2 | CASSPRGGAGNQPQHF
15 | TRBJ2-1 | TRBV29-1 | CSVAPLTGAVNEQFF
13 | TRBJ2-2 | TRBV7-3 | CASSPRMAGELFF
15 | TRBJ1-3 | TRBV5-4 | CASRLQGASGNTIYF
15 | TRBJ2-3 | TRBV6-1 | CASSENGVSTDTQYF
15 | TRBJ2-1 | TRBV5-1 | CASSLEQGSYNEQFF
14 | TRBJ1-5 | TRBV6-1 | CASSLDRVGQPQHF
16 | TRBJ2-3 | TRBV5-1 | CASSLRSQGDTDTQYF